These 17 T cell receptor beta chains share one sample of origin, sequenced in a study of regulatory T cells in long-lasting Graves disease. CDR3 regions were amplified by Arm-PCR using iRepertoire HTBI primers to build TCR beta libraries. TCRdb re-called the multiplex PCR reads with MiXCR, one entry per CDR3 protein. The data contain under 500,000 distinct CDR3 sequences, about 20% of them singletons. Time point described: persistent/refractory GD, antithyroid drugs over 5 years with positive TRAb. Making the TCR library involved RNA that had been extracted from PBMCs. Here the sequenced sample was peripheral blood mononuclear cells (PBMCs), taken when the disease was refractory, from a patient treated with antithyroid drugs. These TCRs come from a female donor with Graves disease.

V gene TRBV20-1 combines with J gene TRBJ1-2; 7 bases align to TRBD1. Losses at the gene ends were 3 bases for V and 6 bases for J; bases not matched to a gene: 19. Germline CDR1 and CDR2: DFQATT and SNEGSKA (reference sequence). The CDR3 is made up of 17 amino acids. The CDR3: CSASRRGDSPPGDGYTF. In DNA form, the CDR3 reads TGCAGTGCTAGCCGAAGGGGGGACAGCCCACCGGGGGATGGCTACACCTTC.

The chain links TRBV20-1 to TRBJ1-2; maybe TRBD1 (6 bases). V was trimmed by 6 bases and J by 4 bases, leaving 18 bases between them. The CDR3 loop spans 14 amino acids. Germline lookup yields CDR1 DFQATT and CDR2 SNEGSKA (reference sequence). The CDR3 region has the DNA TGCAGTGCCGCCCCCGGACAGTGGGGCTATGGCTACACCTTC. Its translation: CSAAPGQWGYGYTF.

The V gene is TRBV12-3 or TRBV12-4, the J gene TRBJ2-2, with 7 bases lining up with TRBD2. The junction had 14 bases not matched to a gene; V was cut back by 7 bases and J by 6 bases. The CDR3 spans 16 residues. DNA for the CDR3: TGTGCCAGCACCCTCCAGGGAGGGAGTCATCCCGGGGAGCTGTTTTTT. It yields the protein CASTLQGGSHPGELFF.

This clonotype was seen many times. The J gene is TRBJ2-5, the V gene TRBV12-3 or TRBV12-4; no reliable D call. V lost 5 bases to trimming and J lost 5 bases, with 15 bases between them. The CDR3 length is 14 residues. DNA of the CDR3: TGTGCCAGCAGTGACCTGGGCGCCGGGGAGACCCAGTACTTC. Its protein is CASSDLGAGETQYF.

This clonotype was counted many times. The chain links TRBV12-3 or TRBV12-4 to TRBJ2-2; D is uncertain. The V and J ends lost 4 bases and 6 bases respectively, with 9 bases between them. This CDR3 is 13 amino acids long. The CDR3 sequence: CASSSSDAGELFF. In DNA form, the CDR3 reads TGTGCCAGCAGTTCCTCGGACGCCGGGGAGCTGTTTTTT.

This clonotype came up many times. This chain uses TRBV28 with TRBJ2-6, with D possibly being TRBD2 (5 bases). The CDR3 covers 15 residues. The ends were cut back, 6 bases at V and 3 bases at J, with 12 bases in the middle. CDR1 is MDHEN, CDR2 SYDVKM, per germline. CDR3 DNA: TGTGCCAGCAGGGTTGCCGGGGTTGGGGCCAACGTCCTGACTTTC. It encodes CASRVAGVGANVLTF.

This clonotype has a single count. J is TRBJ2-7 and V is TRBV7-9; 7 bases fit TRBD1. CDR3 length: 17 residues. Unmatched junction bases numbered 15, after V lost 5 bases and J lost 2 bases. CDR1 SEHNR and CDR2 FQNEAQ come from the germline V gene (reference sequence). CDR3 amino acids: CASSLWTGLERAYEQYF. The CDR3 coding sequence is TGTGCCAGCAGCCTATGGACAGGTCTGGAAAGAGCCTACGAGCAGTACTTC.

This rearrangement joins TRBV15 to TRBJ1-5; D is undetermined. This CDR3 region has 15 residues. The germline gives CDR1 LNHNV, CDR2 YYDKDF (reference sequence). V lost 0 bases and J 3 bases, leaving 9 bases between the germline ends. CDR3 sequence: CATSRDLAINQPQHF. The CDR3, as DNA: TGTGCCACCAGCAGAGATCTTGCCATCAATCAGCCCCAGCATTTT.

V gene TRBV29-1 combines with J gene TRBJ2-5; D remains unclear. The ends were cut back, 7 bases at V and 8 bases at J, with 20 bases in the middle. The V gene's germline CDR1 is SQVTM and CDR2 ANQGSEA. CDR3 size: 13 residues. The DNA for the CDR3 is TGCAGCGCCGAAAGCGTTCGGGCCCGTACCCAGTACTTC. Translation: CSAESVRARTQYF.

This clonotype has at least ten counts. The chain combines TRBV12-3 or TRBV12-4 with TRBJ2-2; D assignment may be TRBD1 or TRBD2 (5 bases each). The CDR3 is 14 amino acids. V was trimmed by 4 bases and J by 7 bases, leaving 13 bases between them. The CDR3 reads CASSWGRYGGELFF. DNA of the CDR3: TGTGCCAGCAGTTGGGGACGGTACGGCGGGGAGCTGTTTTTT.

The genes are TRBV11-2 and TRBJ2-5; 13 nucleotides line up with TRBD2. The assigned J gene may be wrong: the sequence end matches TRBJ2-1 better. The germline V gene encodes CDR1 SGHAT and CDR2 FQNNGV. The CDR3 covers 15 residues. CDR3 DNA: TGTGCCAGCAGCAGAGGACTAGCGGGAGTGGGCGAGCAGTTCTTC. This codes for CASSRGLAGVGEQFF.

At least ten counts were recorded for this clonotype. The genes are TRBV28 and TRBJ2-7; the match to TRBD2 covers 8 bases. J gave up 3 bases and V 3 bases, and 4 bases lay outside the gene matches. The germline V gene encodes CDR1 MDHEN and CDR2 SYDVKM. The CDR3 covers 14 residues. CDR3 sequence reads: CASSFSGAFYEQYF. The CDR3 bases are TGTGCCAGCAGTTTTAGCGGGGCGTTCTACGAGCAGTACTTC.

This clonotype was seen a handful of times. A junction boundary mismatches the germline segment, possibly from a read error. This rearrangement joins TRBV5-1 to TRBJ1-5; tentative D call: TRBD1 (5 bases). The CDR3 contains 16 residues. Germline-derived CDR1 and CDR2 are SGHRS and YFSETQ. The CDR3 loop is CVSSSGGVGDDQPQHF. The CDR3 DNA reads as TGTGTCAGCAGCTCGGGGGGGGTAGGGGATGATCAGCCCCAGCATTTT.

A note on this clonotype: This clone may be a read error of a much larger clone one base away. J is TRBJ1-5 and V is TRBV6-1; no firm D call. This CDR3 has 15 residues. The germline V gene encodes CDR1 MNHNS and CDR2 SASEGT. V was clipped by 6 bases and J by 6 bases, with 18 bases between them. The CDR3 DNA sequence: TGTGCCAGCAGGTTATCTGGGGTGGGTAGTCAGCCCCAGCATTTT. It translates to CASRLSGVGSQPQHF.

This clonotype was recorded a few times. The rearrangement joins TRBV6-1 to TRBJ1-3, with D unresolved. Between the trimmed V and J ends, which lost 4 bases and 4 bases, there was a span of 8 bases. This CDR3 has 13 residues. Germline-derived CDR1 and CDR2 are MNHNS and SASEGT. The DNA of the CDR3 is TGTGCCAGCAGTGCGAACGCGGGAAACACCATATATTTT. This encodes CASSANAGNTIYF.

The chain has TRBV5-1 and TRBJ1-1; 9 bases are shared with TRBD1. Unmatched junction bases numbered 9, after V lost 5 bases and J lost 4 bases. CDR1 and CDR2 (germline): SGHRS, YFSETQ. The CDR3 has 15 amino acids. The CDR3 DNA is TGCGCCAGCAGTCCGACAGGGGGATTTGGCACTGAAGCTTTCTTT. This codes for CASSPTGGFGTEAFF.

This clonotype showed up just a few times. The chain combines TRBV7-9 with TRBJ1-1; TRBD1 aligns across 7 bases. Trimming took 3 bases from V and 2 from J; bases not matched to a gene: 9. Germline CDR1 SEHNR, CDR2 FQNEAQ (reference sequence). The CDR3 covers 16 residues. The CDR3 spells CASSFRPGQINTEAFF. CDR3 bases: TGTGCCAGCAGCTTTCGCCCGGGACAGATTAACACTGAAGCTTTCTTT.